This TCR beta chain originates from a study of blood T cell repertoires in COVID-19 (dated by TCRdb to 2020 to 2022). Some background on the complete study: The collaborator samples originated in the United States, Italy and Spain and spanned the acute and convalescent phases of COVID-19. The material from the prospective study consisted of cDNA or gDNA derived from T cells, B-cell-depleted T cells, or PBMCs. The dataset comprised deeply sampled blood TCRbeta repertoires from subjects exposed to, actively infected with, or recovered from COVID-19. The repertoires were released in a freely available public database meant as a resource for research on the immune response to SARS-CoV-2. The samples were drawn from the first 160 participants of the ongoing ImmuneRACE study and from 1,200 or so subjects provided by 6 global collaborators. A de-identified subject ID, COVID-19 status, age in years and sex were almost always included in the sample metadata. Where available, HLA class I and class II types were taken from metadata supplied by the sample provider and were not determined by assay-based typing. Overall study results and their limits: The quantity of clinical and demographic metadata differed by source and by participant and was supplied without curation.

TCRbeta CDR3 regions were amplified from genomic DNA by means of the immunoSEQ Assay, a bias-controlled multiplex PCR. Per the source publication's procedure: Nucleated cell counts per sample were estimated from amplification of reference gene primers within the assay. To quantify the absolute abundance of each unique TCRbeta CDR3 rearrangement, sequence reads were collapsed and filtered. For each sample, productive Simpson clonality was calculated as the square root of Simpson's diversity index over productive rearrangements. What TCRdb holds here is the immuneACCESS table cut down to in-frame rearrangements. Part of the clones is not present; checked against another copy, under half of the missing clones reflect an unresolved V gene, and the others are unexplained. V, J and clone size were drawn from that table, and D and trimming were deduced from the DNA. The sample table holds fewer than 250,000 clones, of which over 80% were seen once. The ten biggest clones cover around 3.7% of the sample.

This clone showed up just once. Its antigen is currently not known. No clone much larger than this one lies a single base away; base qualities are absent. The germline V gene provides CDR1 SGDLS and CDR2 YYNGEE. The CDR3 spans 13 residues, from the cysteine through the phenylalanine. The read is trimmed to its CDR3 DNA, 39 bases read in frame from base 1. V and J lose 7 bases and 4 bases, and a span of 12 bases separates them. Participants in the prospective study were aged 18 to 89 years, lived in 20 to 30 United States geographic areas, and enrolled through a virtual design. In the prospective study, participants were assigned to cohorts based on the clinical history participants reported in a screening survey and a study questionnaire. Exposed participants had been in contact with someone with a PCR-confirmed or clinician-diagnosed COVID-19 case within 2 weeks of study entry. In the prospective study, whole blood, serum and a nasopharyngeal or oropharyngeal swab were collected from each participant by mobile phlebotomists. Participants in the prospective study had the option to provide additional blood draws and questionnaires over a roughly two-month period. Prospective study blood samples were shipped either frozen or at room temperature before DNA extraction.

The rearranged segments are TRBV9 and TRBJ2-1; the best D guess is TRBD1, with 5 bases matching. The sample was PBMCs or T cells enriched from blood (not recorded which). This receptor was taken from a woman aged 25 to 39 who had been exposed to COVID-19. The CDR3 protein sequence reads: CASAPDKYNEQFF. The sequenced DNA: TGTGCCAGCGCCCCGGACAAGTACAATGAGCAGTTCTTC.